This T cell receptor (beta chain) was found in a study of immune evolution from preneoplasia to lung adenocarcinoma. Across the whole study: HLA loss of heterozygosity: roughly 7.5% AIS, about 15% MIA, more than 25% ADC, none AAH.

Histologic diagnosis was independently verified by two lung pathologists. TCRdb's table, derived via immunoSEQ multiplex PCR, lists solely in-frame clones and lacks some. The sample holds 8,000 to 8,500 clones, roughly 80% seen once. About this clone: As yet, its antigen is unknown. Additional DNA sequences in this sample encode the identical CDR3.

Findings and limits, study-wide: From normal lung to invasive adenocarcinoma, top clone frequencies appeared to decrease.

The CDR3 loop spans 13 amino acids. The germline gives CDR1 MNHNS, CDR2 SASEGT. Trimming left V 7 bases short and J 4 bases short, with 13 bases between. The sequence derives from a person aged 50 or older with lung adenocarcinoma. The chain employs TRBV6-1 and TRBJ1-2; D remains unclear. Sequencing was carried out using FFPE invasive lung adenocarcinoma tissue. The chain's CDR3 is CASKMGFSYGYTF. Written as DNA, the CDR3 is TGTGCCAGCAAAATGGGATTCTCCTATGGCTACACCTTC.